This T cell receptor (beta chain) was recovered during a study of blood T cell repertoires in COVID-19. As for the study in general: PBMCs, B-cell-depleted T cells, or T cells provided the cDNA or gDNA that made up the material.

The V gene's germline CDR1 is MNHEY and CDR2 SMNVEV (reference sequence). With V trimmed by 4 bases and J by 7 bases, 6 bases remained unmatched. The CDR3 consists of 14 residues. Source study methods: It was from reference gene primer amplification that nucleated cell counts were estimated. TCRdb's table, derived via immunoSEQ multiplex PCR, lists solely in-frame clones and lacks some. That table gives V, J and clone size, and the DNA gave D and trimming. The sample lists 60,000 to 65,000 clones; approximately 83% were seen once. Patients of the Seattle cohort, enrolled during active infection, were followed longitudinally.

Sequencing input: peripheral blood. This TCR derives from a man aged 50-60 years with COVID-19, enrolled during active disease. The chain carries TRBV27 and TRBJ2-7; 11 bases are a match to TRBD1. In nucleotides, the CDR3 is TGTGCCAGCAGTTGGGACAGGGGGGCGCGGGAGCAGTACTTC. Amino acid sequence: CASSWDRGAREQYF.